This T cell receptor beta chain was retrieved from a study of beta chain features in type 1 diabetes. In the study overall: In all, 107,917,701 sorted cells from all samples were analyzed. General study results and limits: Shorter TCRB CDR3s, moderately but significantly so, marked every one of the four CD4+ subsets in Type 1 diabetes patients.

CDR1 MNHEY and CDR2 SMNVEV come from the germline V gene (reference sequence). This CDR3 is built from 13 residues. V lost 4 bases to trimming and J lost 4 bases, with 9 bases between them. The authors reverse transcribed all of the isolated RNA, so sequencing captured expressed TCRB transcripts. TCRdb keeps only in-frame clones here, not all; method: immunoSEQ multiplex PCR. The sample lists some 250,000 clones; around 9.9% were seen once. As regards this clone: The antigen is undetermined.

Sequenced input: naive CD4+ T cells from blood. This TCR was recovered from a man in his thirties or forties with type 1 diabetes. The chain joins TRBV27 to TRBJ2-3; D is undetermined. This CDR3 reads CASSSTRADTQYF. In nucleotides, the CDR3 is TGTGCCAGCAGTTCGACCCGGGCAGATACGCAGTATTTT.